Listed here is a single T cell receptor (beta chain). Its target is unknown. The CDR3 is 14 amino acids. Trimming shortened V by 4 bases and J by 5 bases, and 14 bases separated the two germline ends. Germline CDR1 reads LNHNV; CDR2 reads YYDKDF (reference sequence). Constant-segment primers and 5'RACE yielded cDNA libraries for TCR alpha and TCR beta, each carrying sample barcodes and UMIs. In TCRdb, the 5' RACE reads were re-called with MiXCR into one record per CDR3 protein. The sample contains around 65,000 distinct CDR3 sequences, 9.3% of which appear only once. The data belong to a study of T-cell memory formation after mild COVID-19. Whole-study findings and limits: The study detected some responding clones in pre-infection memory, suggesting cross-reactive memory joined. Clones that contracted from day 15 to 85 were balanced CD4/CD8, while later expanders leaned CD4+. Nothing showed for sure that second-wave clones peaking on day 37 were SARS-CoV-2 specific.

The receptor's source is a man younger than 35 who had mild COVID-19 (a few samples of this study predate the infection). Cell type and time point are not known. The rearrangement uses TRBV15 and TRBJ2-5; a weak D match, TRBD2 (5 bases). Sequenced sample: PBMCs or a T cell subset sorted from them (not recorded which). The chain's CDR3 is CATSIRTRGETQYF. The CDR3 DNA reads TGTGCCACCAGCATACGGACCCGCGGGGAGACCCAGTACTTC.